This T cell receptor beta chain was identified during a study of monozygotic twins with inflammatory bowel disease. This CDR3 contains 14 residues. The germline V gene encodes CDR1 MNHEY and CDR2 SMNVEV (reference sequence). Isolation of total RNA was performed on whole blood, with no prior T cell sorting. Regarding the study as a whole: Compared with healthy co-twins, IBD patients showed reduced TCRbeta repertoire diversity by inverse Simpson. In these data, no single strong IBD-associated signal or clonotype received support.

Reanalyzing the 5' RACE reads, TCRdb keeps one entry per CDR3 protein, without DNA. Its table records around 450,000 distinct CDR3 sequences. Regarding this clonotype: Its antigen is undetermined.

The sequenced sample was blood. This clonotype was obtained from a human donor with ulcerative colitis or Crohn's disease, or a healthy co-twin of an affected twin (not recorded which). This chain links TRBV27 with TRBJ2-2; TCRdb picks TRBD2, but there is no DNA to check that call. CDR3 loop: CASSLGGGELRLFF.